The source of this T cell receptor (beta chain) is a study of shared clonotypes between healthy human individuals. General study points: Generation probabilities of non-shared clonotypes were lower (relative to those shared by all four donors).

Germline CDR1 reads MGHRA; CDR2 reads YSYEKL. The CDR3 has 15 residues. The J segment lost 3 bases and the V segment lost 1 base, leaving 3 bases of the junction unmatched. About this clone: Its specificity is not known.

Naive CD8 isolation took CD45RO-negative cells positively selected for CCR7 and excluded terminally differentiated effector memory CD45RA+ cells. Some clones are missing from TCRdb's copy, which holds only in-frame ones; the method was immunoSEQ multiplex PCR. The top ten clones hold less than 1.5% of a sample with roughly 1,800,000 clones, about 95% of them seen once. The clonotype originates from a man between 18 and 29 years old in good health. The sequenced material came from naive CD8+ T cells sorted from blood. The rearrangement links TRBV4-1 to TRBJ2-7; 10 bases are shared with TRBD2. The CDR3 is CASSQASSGGYEQYF. The CDR3 coding sequence is TGCGCCAGCAGCCAAGCTTCTAGCGGGGGCTACGAGCAGTACTTC.